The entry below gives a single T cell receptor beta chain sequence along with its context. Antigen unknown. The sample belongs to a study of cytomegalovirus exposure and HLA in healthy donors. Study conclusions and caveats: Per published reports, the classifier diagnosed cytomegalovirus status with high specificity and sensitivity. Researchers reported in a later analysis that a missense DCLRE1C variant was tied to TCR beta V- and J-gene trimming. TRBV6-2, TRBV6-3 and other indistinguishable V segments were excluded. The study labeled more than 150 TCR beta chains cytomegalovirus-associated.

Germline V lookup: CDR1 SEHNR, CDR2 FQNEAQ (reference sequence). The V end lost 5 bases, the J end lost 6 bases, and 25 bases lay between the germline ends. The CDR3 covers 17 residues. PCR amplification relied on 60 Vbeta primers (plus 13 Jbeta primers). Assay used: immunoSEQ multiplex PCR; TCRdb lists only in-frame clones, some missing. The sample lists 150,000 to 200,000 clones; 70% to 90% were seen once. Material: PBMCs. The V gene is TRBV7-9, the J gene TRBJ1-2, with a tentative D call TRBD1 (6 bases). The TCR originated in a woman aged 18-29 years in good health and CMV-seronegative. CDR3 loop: CASSPPGLTGFTDGYTF. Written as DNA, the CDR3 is TGTGCCAGCAGCCCCCCCGGACTGACAGGATTCACGGATGGCTACACCTTC.